This T cell receptor beta chain is drawn from a study of blood T cell repertoires in COVID-19. Turning to the study itself: Samples taken during acute and convalescent COVID-19 were collected in the United States, Italy and Spain. PBMCs, B-cell-depleted T cells, or T cells were the source of the cDNA or gDNA that made up the material.

In the study's own analysis: Using reference gene primer amplification, nucleated cell counts were estimated. Assay: immunoSEQ multiplex PCR; the TCRdb copy retains only in-frame clones and omits some. The DNA was the basis for D and trimming; V, J and clone size are from that table. Among about 94,000 clones listed, 85% to 90% were seen once. Germline V gene data show CDR1 as MDHEN and CDR2 as SYDVKM. Trimming shortened V by 3 bases and J by 3 bases, and 11 bases separated the two germline ends. CDR3 length: 14 residues. This TCR was sampled from a woman aged 60-75 years in a cohort sampled during active or convalescent COVID-19. J is TRBJ1-1 and V is TRBV28; tentatively, D is TRBD1 (6 bases). The sample comprised peripheral blood. The CDR3 DNA reads TGTGCCAGCAGTTTGGACAGACCATACACTGAAGCTTTCTTT. Translated: CASSLDRPYTEAFF.